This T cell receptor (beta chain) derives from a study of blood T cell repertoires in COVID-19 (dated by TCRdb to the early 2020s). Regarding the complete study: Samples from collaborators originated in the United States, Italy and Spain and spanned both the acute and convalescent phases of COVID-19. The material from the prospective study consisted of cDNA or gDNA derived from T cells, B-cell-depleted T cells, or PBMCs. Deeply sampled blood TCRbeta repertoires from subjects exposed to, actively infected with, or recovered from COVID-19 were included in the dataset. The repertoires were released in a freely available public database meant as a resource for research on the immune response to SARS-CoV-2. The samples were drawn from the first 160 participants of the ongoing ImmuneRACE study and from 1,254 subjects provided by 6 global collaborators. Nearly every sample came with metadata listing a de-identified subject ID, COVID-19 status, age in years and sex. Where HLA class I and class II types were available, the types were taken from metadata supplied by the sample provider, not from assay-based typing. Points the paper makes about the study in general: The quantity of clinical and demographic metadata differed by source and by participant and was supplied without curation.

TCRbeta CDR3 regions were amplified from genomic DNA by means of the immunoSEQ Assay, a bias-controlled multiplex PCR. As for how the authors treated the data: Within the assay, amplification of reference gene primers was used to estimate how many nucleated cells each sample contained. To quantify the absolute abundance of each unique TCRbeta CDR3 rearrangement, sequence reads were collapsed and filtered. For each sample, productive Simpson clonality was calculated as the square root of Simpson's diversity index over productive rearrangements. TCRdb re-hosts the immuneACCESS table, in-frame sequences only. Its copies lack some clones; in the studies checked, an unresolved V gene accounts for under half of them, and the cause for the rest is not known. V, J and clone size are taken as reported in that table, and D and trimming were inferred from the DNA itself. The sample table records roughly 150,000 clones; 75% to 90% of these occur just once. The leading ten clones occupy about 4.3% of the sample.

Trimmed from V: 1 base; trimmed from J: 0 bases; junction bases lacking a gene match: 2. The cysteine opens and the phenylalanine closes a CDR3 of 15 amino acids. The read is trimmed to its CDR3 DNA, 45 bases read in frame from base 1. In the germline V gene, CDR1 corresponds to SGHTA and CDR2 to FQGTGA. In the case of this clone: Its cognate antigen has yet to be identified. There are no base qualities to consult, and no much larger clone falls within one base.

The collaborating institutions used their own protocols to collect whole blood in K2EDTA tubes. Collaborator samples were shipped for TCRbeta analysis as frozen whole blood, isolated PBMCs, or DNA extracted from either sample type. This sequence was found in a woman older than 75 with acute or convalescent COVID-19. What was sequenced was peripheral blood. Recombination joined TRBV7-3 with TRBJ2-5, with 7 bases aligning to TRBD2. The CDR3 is CASSLSGGNQETQYF. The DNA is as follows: TGTGCCAGCAGCTTAAGCGGGGGAAACCAAGAGACCCAGTACTTC.